This TCR beta chain originates from a study of breast tumors, draining lymph nodes, adjacent tissues. Study-wide results and limits: Data fit most tumor T cells coming from lymph node, expanding in tumor. Tumor and nontumor repertoires were significantly more similar in luminal-like than in basal-like breast cancer. The lymph node origin of tumor T cells was framed as consistent with a hypothesis, not demonstrated. Tumor repertoires ranked between lymph nodes and nontumor tissue in diversity, with V and J gene preferences.

MiXCR, applied by TCRdb to the multiplex PCR reads, yields one record per CDR3 protein. This sample has tens of thousands of distinct CDR3 sequences, with around 55% found just once. A word on this clonotype: Its antigen is currently unknown.

Germline V gene data show CDR1 as DFQATT and CDR2 as SNEGSKA (reference sequence). The V and J ends lost 7 bases and 8 bases respectively, with 11 bases between them. This CDR3 comprises 10 residues. The J gene is TRBJ1-2, the V gene TRBV20-1; the D gene is possibly TRBD1 (6 bases). The sequence came from a female donor with breast cancer. Some clones in this sample may be carry-over from other donors' samples. The specimen sequenced was breast tumor tissue. CDR3 in DNA: TGCAGTGAATTGGGGGGCGGCTACACCTTC. This codes for CSELGGGYTF.